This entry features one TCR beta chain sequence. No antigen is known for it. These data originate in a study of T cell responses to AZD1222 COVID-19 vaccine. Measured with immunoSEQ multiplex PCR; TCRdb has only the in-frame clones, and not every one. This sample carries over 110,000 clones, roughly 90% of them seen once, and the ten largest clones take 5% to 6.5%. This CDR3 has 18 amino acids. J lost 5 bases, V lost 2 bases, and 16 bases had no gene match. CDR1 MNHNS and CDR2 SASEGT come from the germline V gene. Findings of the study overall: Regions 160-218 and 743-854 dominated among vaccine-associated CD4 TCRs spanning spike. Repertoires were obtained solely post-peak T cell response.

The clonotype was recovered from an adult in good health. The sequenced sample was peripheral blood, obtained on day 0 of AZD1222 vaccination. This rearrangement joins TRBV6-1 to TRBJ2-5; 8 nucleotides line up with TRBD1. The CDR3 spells CASSEFAGTGGTLETQYF. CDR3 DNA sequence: TGTGCCAGCAGTGAATTTGCTGGGACAGGCGGCACGTTGGAGACCCAGTACTTC.